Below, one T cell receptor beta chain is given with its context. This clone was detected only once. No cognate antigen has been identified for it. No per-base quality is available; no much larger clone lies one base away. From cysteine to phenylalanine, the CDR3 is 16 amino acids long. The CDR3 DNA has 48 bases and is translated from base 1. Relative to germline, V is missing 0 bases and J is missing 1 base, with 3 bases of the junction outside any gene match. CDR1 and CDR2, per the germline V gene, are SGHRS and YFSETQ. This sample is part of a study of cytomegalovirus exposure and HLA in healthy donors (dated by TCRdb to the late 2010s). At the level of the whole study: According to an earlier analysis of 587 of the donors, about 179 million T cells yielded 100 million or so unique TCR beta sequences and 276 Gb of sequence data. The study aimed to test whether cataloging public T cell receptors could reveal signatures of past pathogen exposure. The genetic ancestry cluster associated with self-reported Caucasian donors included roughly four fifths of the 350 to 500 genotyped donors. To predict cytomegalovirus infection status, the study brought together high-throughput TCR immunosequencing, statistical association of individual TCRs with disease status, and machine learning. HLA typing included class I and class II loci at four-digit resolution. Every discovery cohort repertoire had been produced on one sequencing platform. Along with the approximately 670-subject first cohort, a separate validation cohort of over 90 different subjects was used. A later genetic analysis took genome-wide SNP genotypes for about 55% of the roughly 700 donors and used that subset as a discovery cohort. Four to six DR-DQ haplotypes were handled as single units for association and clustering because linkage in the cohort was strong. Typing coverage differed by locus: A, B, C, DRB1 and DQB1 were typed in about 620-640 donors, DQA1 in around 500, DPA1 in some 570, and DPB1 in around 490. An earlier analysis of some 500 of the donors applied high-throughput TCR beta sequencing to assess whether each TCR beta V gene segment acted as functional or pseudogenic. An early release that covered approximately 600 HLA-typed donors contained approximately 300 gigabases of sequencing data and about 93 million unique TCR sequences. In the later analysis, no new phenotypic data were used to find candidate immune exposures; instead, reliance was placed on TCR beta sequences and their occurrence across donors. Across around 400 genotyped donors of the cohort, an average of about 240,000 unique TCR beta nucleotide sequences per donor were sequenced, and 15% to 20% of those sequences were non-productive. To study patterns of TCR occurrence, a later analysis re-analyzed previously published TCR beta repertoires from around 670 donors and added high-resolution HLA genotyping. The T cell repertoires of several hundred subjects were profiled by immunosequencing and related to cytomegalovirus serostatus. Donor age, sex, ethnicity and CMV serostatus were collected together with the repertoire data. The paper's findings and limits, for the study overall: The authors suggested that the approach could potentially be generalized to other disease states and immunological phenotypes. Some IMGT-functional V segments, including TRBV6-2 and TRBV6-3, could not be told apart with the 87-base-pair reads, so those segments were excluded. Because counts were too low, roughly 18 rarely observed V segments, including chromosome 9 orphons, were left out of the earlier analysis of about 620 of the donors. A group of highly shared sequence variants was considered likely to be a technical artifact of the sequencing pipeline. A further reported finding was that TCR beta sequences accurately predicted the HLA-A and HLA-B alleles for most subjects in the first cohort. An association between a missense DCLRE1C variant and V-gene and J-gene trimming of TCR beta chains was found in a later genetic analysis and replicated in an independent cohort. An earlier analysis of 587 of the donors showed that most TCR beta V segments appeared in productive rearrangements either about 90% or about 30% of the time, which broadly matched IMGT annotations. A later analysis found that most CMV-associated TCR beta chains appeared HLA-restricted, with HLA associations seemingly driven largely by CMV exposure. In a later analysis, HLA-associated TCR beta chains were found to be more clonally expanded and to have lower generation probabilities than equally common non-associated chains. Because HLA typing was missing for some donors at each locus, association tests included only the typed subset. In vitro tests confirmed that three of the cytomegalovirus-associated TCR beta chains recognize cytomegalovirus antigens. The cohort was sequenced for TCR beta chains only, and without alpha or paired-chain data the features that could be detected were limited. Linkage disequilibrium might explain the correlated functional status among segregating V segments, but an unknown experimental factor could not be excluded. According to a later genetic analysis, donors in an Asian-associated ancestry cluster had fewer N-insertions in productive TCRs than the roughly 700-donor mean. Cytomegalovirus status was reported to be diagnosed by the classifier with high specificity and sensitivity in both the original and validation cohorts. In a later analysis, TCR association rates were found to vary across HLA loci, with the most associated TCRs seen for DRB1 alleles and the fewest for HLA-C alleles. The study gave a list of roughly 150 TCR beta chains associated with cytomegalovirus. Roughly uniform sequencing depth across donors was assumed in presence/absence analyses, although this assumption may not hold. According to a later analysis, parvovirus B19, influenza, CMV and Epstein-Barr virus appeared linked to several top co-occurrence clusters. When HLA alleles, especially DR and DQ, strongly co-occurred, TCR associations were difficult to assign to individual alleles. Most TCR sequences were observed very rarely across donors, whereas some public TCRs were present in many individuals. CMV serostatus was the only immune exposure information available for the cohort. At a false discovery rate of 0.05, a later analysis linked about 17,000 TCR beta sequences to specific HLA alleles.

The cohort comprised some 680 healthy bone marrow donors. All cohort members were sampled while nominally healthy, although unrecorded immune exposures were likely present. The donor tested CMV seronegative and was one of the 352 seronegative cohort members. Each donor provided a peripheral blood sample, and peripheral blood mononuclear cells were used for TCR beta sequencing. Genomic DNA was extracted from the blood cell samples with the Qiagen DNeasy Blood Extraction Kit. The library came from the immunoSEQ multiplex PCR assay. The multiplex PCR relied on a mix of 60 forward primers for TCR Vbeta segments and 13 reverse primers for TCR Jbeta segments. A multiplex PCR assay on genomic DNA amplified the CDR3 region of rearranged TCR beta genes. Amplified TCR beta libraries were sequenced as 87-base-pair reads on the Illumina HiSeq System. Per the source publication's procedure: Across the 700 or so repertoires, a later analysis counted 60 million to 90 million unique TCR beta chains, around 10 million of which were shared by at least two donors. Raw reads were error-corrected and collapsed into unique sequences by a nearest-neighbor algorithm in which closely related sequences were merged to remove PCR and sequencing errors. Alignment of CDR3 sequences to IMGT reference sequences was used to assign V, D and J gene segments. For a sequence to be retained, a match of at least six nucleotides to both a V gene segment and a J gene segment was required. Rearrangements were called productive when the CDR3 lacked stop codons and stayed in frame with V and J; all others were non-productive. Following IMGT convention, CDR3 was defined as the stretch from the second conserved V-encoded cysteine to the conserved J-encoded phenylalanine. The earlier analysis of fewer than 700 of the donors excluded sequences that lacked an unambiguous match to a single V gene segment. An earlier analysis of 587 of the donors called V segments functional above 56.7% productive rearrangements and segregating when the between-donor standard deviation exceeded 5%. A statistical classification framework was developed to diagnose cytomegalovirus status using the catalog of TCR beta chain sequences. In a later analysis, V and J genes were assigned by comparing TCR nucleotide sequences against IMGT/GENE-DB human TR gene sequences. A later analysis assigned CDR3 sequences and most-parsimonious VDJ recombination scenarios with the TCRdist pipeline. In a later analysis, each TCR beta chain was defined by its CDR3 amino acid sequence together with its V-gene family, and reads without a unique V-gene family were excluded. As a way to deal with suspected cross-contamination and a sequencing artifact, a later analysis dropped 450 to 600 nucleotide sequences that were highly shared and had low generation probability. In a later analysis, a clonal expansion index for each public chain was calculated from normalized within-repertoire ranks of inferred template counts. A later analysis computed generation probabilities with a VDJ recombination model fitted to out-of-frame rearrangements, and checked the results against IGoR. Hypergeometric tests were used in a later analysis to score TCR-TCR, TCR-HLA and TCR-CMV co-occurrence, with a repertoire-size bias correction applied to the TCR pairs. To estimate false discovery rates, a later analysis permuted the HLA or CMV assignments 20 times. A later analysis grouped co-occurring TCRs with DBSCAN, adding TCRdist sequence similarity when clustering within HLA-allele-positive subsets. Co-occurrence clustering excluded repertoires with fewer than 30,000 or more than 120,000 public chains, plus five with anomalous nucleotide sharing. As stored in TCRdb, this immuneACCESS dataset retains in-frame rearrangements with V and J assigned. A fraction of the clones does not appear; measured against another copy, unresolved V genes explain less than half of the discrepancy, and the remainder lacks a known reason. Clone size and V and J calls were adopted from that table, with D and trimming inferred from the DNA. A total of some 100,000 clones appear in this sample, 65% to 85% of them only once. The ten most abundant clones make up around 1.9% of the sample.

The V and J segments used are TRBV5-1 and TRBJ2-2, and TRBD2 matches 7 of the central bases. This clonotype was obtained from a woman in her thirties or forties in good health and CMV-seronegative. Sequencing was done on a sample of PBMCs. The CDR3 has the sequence CASSLVPGGNTGELFF. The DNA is TGCGCCAGCAGCTTGGTTCCGGGAGGGAACACCGGGGAGCTGTTTTTT.